This T cell receptor (beta chain) was captured in a study of technical replicates of blood from several donors. Germline V gene sequence: CDR1 ENHRY, CDR2 SYGVKD. V was cut by 3 bases and J by 8 bases, with 13 bases left in between. This CDR3 spans 13 amino acids. TCRdb keeps only in-frame clones here, not all; method: immunoSEQ multiplex PCR. Altogether 79,000 or so clones are present, roughly 96% being singletons, with the ten largest covering about 0.34%. The TCR sequence derives from a human donor in good health. The sequenced material came from T cells isolated from PBMCs. This chain joins TRBV10-3 and TRBJ1-2; D gene unclear. The CDR3 here is CAISDDRSGGYTF. The CDR3 DNA follows: TGTGCCATCAGTGACGACCGCAGCGGAGGCTACACCTTC.